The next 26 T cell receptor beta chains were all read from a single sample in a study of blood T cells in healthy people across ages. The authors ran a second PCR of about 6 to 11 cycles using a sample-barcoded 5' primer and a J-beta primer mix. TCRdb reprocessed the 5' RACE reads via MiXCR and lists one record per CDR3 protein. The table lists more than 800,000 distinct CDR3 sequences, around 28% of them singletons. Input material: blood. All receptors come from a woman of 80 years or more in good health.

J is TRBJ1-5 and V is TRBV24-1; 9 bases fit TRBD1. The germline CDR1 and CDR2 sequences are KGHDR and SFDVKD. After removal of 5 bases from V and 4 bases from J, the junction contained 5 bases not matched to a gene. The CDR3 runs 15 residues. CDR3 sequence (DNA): TGTGCCACCAGTGCAGGGGGACAGGGAAATCAGCCCCAGCATTTT. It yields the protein CATSAGGQGNQPQHF.

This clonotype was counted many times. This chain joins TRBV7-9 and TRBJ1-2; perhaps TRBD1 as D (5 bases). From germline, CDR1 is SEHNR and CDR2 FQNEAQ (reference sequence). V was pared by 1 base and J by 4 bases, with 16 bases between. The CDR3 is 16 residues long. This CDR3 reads CASSLGGTADLYGYTF. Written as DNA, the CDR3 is TGTGCCAGCAGCTTAGGAGGGACGGCGGACCTCTATGGCTACACCTTC. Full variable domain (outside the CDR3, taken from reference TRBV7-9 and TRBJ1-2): DTGVSQNPRHKITKRGQNVTFRCDPISEHNRLYWYRQTLGQGPEFLTYFQNEAQLEKSRLLSDRFSAERPKGSFSTLEIQRTEQGDSAMYLCASSLGGTADLYGYTFGSGTRLTVV.

This CDR3 reads CASSKEGPAEVPRGWESYEQYF. The CDR3 bases are TGTGCCAGCAGCAAAGAGGGGCCGGCAGAAGTGCCCAGGGGATGGGAGTCCTACGAGCAGTACTTC. The chain recombines TRBV21-1 with TRBJ2-7; the D call in the table, TRBD1, was not verified against the DNA. TRBV21-1 is an annotated pseudogene. CDR3 length: 22 amino acids.

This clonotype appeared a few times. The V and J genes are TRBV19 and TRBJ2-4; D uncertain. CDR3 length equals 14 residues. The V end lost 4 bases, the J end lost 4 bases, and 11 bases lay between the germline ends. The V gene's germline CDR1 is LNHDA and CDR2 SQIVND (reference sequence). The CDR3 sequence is CASSSANTKNIQYF. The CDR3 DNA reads TGTGCCAGTAGTAGCGCCAACACAAAAAACATTCAGTACTTC.

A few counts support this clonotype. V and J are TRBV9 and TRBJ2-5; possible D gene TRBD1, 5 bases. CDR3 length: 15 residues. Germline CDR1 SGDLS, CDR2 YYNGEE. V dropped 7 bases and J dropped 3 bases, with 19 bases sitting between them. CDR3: CASGSVFKGEETQYF. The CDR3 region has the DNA TGTGCCAGCGGCTCTGTTTTTAAAGGGGAAGAGACCCAGTACTTC.

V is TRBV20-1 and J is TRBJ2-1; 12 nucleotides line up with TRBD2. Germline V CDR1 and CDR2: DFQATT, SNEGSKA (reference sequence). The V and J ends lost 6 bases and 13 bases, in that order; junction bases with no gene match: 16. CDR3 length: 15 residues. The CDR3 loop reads CSAPPGLAGWGTQFF. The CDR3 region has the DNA TGCAGTGCCCCTCCCGGACTAGCGGGGTGGGGGACCCAGTTCTTC.

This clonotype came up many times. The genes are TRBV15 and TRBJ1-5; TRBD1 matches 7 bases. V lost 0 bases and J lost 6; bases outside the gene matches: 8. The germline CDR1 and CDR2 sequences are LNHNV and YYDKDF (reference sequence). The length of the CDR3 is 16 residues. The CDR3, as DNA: TGTGCCACCAGCAGAGATCCAGGGGGATATGGTCAGCCCCAGCATTTT. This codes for CATSRDPGGYGQPQHF.

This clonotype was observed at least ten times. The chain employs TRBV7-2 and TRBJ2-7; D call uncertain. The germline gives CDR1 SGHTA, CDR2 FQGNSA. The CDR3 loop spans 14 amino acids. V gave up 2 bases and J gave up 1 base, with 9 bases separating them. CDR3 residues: CASSLNDISYEQYF. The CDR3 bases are TGTGCCAGCAGCTTAAATGACATATCCTACGAGCAGTACTTC.

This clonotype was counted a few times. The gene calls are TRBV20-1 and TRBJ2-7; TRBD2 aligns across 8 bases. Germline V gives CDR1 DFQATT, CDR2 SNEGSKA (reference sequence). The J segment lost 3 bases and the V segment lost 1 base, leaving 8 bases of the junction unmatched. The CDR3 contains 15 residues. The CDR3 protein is CSARVGAGVRYEQYF. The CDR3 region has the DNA TGCAGTGCTAGAGTTGGAGCGGGGGTTCGCTACGAGCAGTACTTC.

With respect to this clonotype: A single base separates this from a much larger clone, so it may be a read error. CDR3 amino acids: CASSSRTYERYF. The CDR3 region has the DNA TGTGCCAGCAGTTCCAGGACCTACGAGCGGTACTTC. V gene TRBV25-1 combines with J gene TRBJ2-5; no firm D call. V was trimmed by 5 bases and J by 13 bases, leaving 17 bases between them. This CDR3 has 12 residues. Germline values: CDR1 MGHDK, CDR2 SYGVNS.

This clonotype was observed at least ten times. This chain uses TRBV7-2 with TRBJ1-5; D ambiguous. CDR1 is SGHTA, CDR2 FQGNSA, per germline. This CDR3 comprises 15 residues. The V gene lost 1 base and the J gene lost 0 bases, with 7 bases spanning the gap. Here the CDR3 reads CASSLGSNSNQPQHF. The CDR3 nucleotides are TGTGCCAGCAGCTTAGGAAGTAATAGCAATCAGCCCCAGCATTTT.

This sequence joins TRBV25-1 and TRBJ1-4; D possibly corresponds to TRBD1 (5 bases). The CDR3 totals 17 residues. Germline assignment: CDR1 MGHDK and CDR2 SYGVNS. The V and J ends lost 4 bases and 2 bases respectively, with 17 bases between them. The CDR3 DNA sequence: TGTGCCAGCAGTGGACTCGAGTGGGGGACCACTAATGAAAAACTGTTTTTT. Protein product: CASSGLEWGTTNEKLFF.

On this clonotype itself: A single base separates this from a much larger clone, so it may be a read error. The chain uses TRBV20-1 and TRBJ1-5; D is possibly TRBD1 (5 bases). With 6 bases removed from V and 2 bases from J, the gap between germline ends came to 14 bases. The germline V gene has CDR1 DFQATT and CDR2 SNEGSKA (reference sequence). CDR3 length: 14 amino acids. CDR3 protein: CSARSRDGNQPQHF. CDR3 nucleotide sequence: TGCAGTGCCAGGAGCAGGGATGGCAATCAGCCCCAGCATTTT.

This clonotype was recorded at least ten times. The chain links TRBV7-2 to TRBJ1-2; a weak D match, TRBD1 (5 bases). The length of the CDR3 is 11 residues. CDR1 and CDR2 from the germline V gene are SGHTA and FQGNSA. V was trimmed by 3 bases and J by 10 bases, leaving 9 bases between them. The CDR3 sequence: CASSLRGYYTF. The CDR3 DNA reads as TGTGCCAGCAGCTTGAGGGGCTACTACACCTTC.

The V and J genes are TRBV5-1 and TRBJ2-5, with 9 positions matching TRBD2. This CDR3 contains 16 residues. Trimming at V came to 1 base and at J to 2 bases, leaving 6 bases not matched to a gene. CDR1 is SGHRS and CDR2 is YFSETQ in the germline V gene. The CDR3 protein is CASSLFSSGIQETQYF. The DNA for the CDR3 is TGCGCCAGCAGCTTGTTTTCTAGCGGGATTCAAGAGACCCAGTACTTC.

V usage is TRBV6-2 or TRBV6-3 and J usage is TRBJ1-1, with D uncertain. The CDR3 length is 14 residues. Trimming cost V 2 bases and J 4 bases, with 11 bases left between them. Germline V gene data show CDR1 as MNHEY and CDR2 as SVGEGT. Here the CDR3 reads CASSYERVGTEAFF. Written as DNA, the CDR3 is TGTGCCAGCAGTTACGAGAGGGTAGGCACTGAAGCTTTCTTT.

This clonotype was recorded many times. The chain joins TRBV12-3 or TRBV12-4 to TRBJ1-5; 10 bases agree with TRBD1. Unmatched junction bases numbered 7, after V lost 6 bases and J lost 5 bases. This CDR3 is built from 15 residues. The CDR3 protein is CASSHRGQGYQPQHF. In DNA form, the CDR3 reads TGTGCCAGCAGCCATAGGGGACAGGGGTATCAGCCCCAGCATTTT.

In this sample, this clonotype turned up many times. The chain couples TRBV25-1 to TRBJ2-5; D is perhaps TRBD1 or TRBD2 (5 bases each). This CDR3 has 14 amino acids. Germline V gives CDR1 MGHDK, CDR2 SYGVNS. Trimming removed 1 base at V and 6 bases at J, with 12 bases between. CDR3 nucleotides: TGTGCCAGCAGTGAATTTGGGGGTTCTCAGACCCAGTACTTC. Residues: CASSEFGGSQTQYF.

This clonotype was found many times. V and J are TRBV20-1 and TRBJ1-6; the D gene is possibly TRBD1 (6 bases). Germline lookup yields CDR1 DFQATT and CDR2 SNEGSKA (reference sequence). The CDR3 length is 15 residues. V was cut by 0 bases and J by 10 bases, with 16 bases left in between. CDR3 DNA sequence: TGCAGTGCTAGAGATTGGGGGCGTAATAGGTCACCCCTCCACTTT. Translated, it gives CSARDWGRNRSPLHF.

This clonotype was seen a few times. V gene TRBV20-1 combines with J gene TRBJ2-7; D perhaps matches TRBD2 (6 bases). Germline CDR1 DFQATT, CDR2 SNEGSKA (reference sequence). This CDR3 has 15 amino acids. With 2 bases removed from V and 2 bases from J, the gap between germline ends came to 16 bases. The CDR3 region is CSARSIDTGAYEQYF. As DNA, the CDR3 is TGCAGTGCTAGATCCATTGACACGGGAGCCTACGAGCAGTACTTC.

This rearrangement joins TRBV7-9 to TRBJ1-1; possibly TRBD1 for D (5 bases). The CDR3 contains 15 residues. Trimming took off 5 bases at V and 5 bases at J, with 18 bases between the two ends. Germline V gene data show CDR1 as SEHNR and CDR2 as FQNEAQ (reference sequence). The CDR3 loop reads CASSPHSTGQTEAFF. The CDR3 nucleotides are TGTGCCAGCAGCCCCCACTCCACGGGGCAGACTGAAGCTTTCTTT.

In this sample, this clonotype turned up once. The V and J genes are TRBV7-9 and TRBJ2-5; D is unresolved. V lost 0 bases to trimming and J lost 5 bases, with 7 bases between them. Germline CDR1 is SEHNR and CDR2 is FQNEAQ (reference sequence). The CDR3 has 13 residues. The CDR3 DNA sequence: TGTGCCAGCAGCTTAGCCAGGTTGGAGACCCAGTACTTC. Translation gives CASSLARLETQYF.

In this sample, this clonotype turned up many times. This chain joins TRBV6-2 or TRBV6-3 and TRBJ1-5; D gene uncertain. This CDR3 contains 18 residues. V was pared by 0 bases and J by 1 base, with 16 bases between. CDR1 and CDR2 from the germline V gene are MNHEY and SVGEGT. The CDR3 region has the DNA TGTGCCAGCAGTTACTCGATCCAGAAAGCGGGAAGCAATCAGCCCCAGCATTTT. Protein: CASSYSIQKAGSNQPQHF.

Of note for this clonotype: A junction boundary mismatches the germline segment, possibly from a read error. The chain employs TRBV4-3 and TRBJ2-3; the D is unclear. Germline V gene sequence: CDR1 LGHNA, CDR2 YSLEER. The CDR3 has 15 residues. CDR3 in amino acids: CAGSQPGRGTDTQYF. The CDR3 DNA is TGCGCCGGCAGCCAACCCGGCCGGGGCACAGATACGCAGTATTTT.

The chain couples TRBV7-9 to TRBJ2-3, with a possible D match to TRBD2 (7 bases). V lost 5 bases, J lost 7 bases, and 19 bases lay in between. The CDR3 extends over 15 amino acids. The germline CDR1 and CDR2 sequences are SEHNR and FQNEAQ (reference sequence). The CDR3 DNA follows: TGTGCCAGCAGCGGAGGGGGGGTCGCGACAAATACGCAGTATTTT. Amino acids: CASSGGGVATNTQYF. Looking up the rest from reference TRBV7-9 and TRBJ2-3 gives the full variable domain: DTGVSQNPRHKITKRGQNVTFRCDPISEHNRLYWYRQTLGQGPEFLTYFQNEAQLEKSRLLSDRFSAERPKGSFSTLEIQRTEQGDSAMYLCASSGGGVATNTQYFGPGTRLTVL.

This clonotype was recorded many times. The CDR3 here is CASSSQTLSGQGMLAKNIQYF. CDR3 nucleotide sequence: TGTGCCAGCAGCTCTCAGACGTTATCGGGACAGGGAATGTTAGCCAAAAACATTCAGTACTTC. V gene TRBV5-6 combines with J gene TRBJ2-4; 9 bases fit TRBD1. CDR3 length: 21 residues. V lost 3 bases to trimming and J lost 0 bases; unmatched junction nucleotides: 19. Germline V gene lookup returns CDR1 SGHDT and CDR2 YYEEEE. Variable domain in full (rest from reference TRBV5-6 and TRBJ2-4): DAGVTQSPTHLIKTRGQQVTLRCSPKSGHDTVSWYQQALGQGPQFIFQYYEEEERQRGNFPDRFSGHQFPNYSSELNVNALLLGDSALYLCASSSQTLSGQGMLAKNIQYFGAGTRLSVL.